What follows describes a single T cell receptor (beta chain). Its target is unknown. UMIs were added to TCR cDNA along with a universal primer site when it was made by 5'RACE template switching. TCRdb reprocessed the 5' RACE reads via MiXCR and lists one record per CDR3 protein. Among a few hundred thousand distinct CDR3 sequences listed, approximately 10% were seen once. The source of the sample is a study of T cells after yellow fever vaccination. Study-level findings and limits: Researchers cautioned that FACS-sorted repertoires could harbor abundant clonotypes contaminating from the bulk population.

Germline lookup yields CDR1 SGHRS and CDR2 YFSETQ. CDR3 length: 16 residues. V lost 0 bases, J lost 6 bases, and 10 bases stayed unmatched. This clonotype originated in a man aged 18 to 35 who received the YFV17D yellow fever vaccine. V gene TRBV5-1 combines with J gene TRBJ2-5, with 8 bases aligning to TRBD2. Sample: PBMCs, taken on the day of the first yellow fever vaccination. Written as DNA, the CDR3 is TGCGCCAGCAGCTTGGCACGGGGGGGATCCCTCAAGACCCAGTACTTC. The encoded protein is CASSLARGGSLKTQYF.